This T cell receptor beta chain comes out of a study of Graves' ophthalmopathy and Graves' hyperthyroidism. V lost 1 base and J lost 0, with 9 bases in between. The germline V gene encodes CDR1 SQVTM and CDR2 ANQGSEA. CDR3 length: 15 residues. RNA transcripts served as template for amplifying TCR beta CDR3 sequences. Second-round multiplex PCR came after first-round RT-PCR with HTBI primers. TCRdb used MiXCR to reprocess the multiplex PCR reads, holding one entry per CDR3 protein. The sample lists 400,000 to 500,000 distinct CDR3 sequences, around 21% seen once, with approximately 3% in the top ten. In its sample, this clonotype was seen many times.

The chain has TRBV29-1 and TRBJ2-2; a possible D gene is TRBD1 (5 bases). Sequencing was carried out using peripheral blood. This receptor was identified in a woman between 18 and 30 years old with stable Graves' hyperthyroidism. The CDR3 DNA is TGCAGCGTTGAAGGGGGCCCTTCGAACACCGGGGAGCTGTTTTTT. It encodes CSVEGGPSNTGELFF.